The entry below gives a single TCR beta chain sequence along with its context. This specimen comes from a study of blood T cell repertoires in COVID-19. Assay: immunoSEQ multiplex PCR; the TCRdb copy retains only in-frame clones and omits some. The top ten clones hold over 9.5% of a sample with under 400,000 clones, about 90% of them seen once. Germline V lookup: CDR1 SGHKS, CDR2 YYEKEE (reference sequence). V lost 3 bases to trimming and J lost 3 bases; unmatched junction nucleotides: 7. This CDR3 contains 16 residues. The receptor was derived from a woman in her 30s with COVID-19, enrolled during active disease. Sequences were obtained from peripheral blood. The V gene is TRBV5-5, the J gene TRBJ1-4; 8 bases fit TRBD1. In nucleotides, the CDR3 is TGTGCCAGCAGCTCAAACCCGGACAGGGCTAATGAAAAACTGTTTTTT. Its translation: CASSSNPDRANEKLFF.